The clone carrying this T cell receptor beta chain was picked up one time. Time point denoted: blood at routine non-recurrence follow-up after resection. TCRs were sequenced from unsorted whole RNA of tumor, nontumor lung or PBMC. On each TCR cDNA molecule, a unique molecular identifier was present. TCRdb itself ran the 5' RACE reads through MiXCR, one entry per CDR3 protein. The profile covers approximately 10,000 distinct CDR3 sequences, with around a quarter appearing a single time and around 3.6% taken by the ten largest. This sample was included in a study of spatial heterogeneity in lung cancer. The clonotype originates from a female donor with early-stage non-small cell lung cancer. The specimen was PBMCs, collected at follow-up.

This CDR3 reads CASSLGQTQKNYGYTF. CDR3 bases: TGTGCCAGCAGCCTTGGACAGACTCAAAAGAACTATGGCTACACCTTC. This chain uses TRBV3-1 with TRBJ1-2; D is possibly TRBD1 (6 bases). The CDR3 loop spans 16 amino acids. V was trimmed by 4 bases and J by 2 bases, leaving 17 bases between them. In germline, CDR1 is LGHDT, CDR2 YNNKEL (reference sequence).